This TCR beta chain was recorded in a study of blood T cell repertoires in COVID-19. Study-level background: Some COVID-19 samples were acute and others convalescent; all came from the United States, Italy and Spain.

Here immunoSEQ multiplex PCR was the method, and the copy in TCRdb shows in-frame clones only, minus some. The top ten hold roughly 11% of the sample, which has over 200,000 clones, 80% to 90% seen once. The CDR3 is made up of 14 amino acids. Germline values: CDR1 SGHRS, CDR2 YFSETQ. Trimming took 7 bases from V and 3 from J, leaving 17 bases between them. This sequence joins TRBV5-1 and TRBJ2-7; tentatively, D is TRBD2 (6 bases). Sequenced sample: peripheral blood. This sequence originates from a man between 45 and 60 years old with COVID-19, enrolled during active disease. The CDR3 spells CASESLPGGYEQYF. The DNA for the CDR3 is TGCGCCAGCGAGTCTTTACCCGGGGGCTACGAGCAGTACTTC.